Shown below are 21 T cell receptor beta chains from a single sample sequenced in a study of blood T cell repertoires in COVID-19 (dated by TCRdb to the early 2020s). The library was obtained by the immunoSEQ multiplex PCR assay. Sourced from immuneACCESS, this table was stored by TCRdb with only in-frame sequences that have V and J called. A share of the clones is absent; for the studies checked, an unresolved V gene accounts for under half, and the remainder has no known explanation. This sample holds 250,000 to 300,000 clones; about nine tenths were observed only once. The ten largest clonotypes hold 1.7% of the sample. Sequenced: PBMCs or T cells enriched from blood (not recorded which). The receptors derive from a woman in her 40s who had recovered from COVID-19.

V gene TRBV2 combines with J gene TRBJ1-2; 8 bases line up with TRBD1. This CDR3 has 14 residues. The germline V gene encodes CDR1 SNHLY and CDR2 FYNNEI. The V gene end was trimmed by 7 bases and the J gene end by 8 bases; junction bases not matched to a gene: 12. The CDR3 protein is CASNPGPGTGGYTF. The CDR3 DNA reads TGTGCCAGCAATCCCGGTCCCGGGACAGGCGGCTACACCTTC.

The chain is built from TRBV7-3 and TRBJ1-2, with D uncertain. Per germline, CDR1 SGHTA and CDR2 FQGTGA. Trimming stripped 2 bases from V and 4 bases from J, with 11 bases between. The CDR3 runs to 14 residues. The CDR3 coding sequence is TGTGCCAGCAGCTTACTGCGGCTGACCTATGGCTACACCTTC. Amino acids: CASSLLRLTYGYTF.

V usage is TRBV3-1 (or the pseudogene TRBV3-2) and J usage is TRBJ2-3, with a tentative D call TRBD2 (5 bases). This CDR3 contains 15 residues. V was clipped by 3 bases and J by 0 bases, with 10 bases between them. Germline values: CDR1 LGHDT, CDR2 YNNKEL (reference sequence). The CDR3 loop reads CASSHMDWSTDTQYF. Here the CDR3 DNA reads TGTGCCAGCAGCCATATGGACTGGAGCACAGATACGCAGTATTTT.

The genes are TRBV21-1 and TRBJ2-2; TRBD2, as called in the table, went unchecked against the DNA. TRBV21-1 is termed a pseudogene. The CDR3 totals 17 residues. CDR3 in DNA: TGTGCCAGCAGCAAAATCGGGACTAGCGACACCACCGGGGAGCTGTTTTTT. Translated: CASSKIGTSDTTGELFF.

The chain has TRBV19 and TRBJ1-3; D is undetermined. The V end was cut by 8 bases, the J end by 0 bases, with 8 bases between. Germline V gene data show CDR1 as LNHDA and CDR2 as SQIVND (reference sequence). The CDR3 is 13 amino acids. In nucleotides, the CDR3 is TGTGCCAGTGGCCTTGGCTCTGGAAACACCATATATTTT. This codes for CASGLGSGNTIYF.

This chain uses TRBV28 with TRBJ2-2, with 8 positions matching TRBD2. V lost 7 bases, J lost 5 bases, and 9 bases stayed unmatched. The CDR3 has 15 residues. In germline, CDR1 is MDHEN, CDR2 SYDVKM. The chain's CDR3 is CASNDGRARTGELFF. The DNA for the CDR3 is TGTGCCAGCAACGACGGGAGGGCCAGAACCGGGGAGCTGTTTTTT.

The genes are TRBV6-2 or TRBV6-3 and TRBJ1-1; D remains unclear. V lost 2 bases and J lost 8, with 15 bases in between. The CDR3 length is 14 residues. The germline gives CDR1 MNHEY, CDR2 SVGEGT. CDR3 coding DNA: TGTGCCAGCAGTTACGCCTACGGCCCCAGGGAAGCTTTCTTT. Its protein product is CASSYAYGPREAFF.

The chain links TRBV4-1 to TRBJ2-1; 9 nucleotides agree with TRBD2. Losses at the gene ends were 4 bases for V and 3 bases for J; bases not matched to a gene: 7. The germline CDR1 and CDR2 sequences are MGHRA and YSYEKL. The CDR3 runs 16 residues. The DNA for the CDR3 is TGCGCCAGCAGCCCTGGACTAGCGAGGAACTACAATGAGCAGTTCTTC. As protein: CASSPGLARNYNEQFF.

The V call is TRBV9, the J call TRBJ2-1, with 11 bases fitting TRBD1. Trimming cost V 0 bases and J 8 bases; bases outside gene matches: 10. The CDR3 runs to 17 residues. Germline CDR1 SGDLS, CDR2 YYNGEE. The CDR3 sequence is CASSVAIGQGAIDEQFF. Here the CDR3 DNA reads TGTGCCAGCAGCGTAGCTATAGGACAGGGGGCAATAGATGAGCAGTTCTTC.

DNA for the CDR3: TGTGCCAGCAGGTCGACCTATAGCGGGGGAAATCAAGAGACCCAGTACTTC. This gives the protein CASRSTYSGGNQETQYF. V and J are TRBV6-7 and TRBJ2-5; 9 bases align to TRBD2. Being an ORF, TRBV6-7 has a function that is uncertain. The CDR3 extends over 17 amino acids. The junction had 13 bases not matched to a gene; V was cut back by 6 bases and J by 2 bases.

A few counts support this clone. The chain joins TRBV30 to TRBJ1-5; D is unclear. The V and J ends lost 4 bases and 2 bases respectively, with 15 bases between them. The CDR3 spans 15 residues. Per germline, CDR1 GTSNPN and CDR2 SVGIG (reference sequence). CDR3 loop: CAWNDGVLRNQPQHF. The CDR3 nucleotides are TGTGCCTGGAACGACGGGGTCTTGCGCAATCAGCCCCAGCATTTT.

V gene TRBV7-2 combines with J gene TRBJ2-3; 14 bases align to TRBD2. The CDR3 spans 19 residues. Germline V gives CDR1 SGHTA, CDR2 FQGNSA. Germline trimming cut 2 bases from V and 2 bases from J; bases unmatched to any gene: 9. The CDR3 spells CASSLSPWTSGRPTDTQYF. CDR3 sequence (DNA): TGTGCCAGCAGCTTATCACCGTGGACTAGCGGGAGGCCCACAGATACGCAGTATTTT.

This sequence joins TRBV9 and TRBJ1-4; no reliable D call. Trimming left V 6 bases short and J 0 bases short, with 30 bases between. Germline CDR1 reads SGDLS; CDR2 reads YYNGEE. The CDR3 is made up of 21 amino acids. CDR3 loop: CASTSDAGGRPYSATNEKLFF. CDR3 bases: TGTGCCAGCACCTCCGACGCCGGAGGCAGGCCCTACTCTGCAACTAATGAAAAACTGTTTTTT.

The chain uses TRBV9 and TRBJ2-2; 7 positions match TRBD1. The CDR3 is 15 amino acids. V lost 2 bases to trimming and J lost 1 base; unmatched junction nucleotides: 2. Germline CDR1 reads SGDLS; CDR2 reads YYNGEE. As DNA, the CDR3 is TGTGCCAGCAGCGTCCGGACAGGGAACACCGGGGAGCTGTTTTTT. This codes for CASSVRTGNTGELFF.

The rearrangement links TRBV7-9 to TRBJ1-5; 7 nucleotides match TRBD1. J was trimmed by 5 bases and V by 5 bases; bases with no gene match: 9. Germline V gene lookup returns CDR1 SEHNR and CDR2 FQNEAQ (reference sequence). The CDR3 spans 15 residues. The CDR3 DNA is TGTGCCAGCAGCCAACTAGGGGGCAGGGATCAGCCCCAGCATTTT. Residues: CASSQLGGRDQPQHF.

DNA for the CDR3: TGTGCCAGCAGTGATAGCAGGGGCTACACCGGGGAGCTGTTTTTT. Residues: CASSDSRGYTGELFF. This chain uses TRBV2 with TRBJ2-2, with D perhaps TRBD1 (6 bases). V was shortened by 3 bases and J by 3 bases, with 11 bases between the two germline ends. The germline CDR1 and CDR2 sequences are SNHLY and FYNNEI. The CDR3 contains 15 residues.

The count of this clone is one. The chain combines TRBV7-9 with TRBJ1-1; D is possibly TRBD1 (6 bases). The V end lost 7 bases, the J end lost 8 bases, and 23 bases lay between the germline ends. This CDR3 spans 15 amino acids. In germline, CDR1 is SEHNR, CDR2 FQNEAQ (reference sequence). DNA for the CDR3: TGTGCCAGCACCAAGCTGGGGCAGGGGTTTGAGGAAGCTTTCTTT. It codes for CASTKLGQGFEEAFF.

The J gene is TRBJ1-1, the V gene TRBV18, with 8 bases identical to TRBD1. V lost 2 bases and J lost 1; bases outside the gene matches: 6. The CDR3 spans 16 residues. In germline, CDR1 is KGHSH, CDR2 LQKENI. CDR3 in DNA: TGTGCCAGCTCACCAAGGGACAGGCCATCGAACACTGAAGCTTTCTTT. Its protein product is CASSPRDRPSNTEAFF.

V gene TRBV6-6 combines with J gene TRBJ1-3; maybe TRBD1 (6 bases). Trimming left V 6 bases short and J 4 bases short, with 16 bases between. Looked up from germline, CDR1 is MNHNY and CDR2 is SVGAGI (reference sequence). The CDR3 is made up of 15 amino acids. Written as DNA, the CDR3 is TGTGCCAGCAGCCCTCCGGGGGGGCAGGGAAACACCATATATTTT. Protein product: CASSPPGGQGNTIYF.

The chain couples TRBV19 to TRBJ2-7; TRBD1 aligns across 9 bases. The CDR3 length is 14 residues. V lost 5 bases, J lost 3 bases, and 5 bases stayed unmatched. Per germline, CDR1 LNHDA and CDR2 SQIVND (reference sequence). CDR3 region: CASSSGQGYYEQYF. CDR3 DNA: TGTGCCAGTAGTTCGGGACAGGGATACTACGAGCAGTACTTC.

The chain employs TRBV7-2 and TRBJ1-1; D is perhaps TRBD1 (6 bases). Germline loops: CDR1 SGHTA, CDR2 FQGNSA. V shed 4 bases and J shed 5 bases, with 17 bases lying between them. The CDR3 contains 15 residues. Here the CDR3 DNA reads TGTGCCAGCAGCTCAGACCACAGGGTTGGGACTGAAGCTTTCTTT. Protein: CASSSDHRVGTEAFF.